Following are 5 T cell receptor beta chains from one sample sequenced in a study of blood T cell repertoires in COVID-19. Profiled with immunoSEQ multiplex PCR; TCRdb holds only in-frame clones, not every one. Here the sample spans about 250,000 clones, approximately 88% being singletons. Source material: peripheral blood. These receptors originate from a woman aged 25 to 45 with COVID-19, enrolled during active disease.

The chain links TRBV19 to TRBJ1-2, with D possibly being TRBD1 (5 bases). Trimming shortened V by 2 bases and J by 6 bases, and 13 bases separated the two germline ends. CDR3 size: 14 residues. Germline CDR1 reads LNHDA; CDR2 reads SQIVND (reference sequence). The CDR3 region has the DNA TGTGCCAGTAGTATAACGGCGCAGGGAAATGGCTACACCTTC. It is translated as CASSITAQGNGYTF.

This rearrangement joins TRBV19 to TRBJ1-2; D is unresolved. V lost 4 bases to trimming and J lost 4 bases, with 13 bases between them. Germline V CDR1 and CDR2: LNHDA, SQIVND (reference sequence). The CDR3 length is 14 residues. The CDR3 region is CASSTRARRYGYTF. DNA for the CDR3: TGTGCCAGTAGTACGAGGGCCAGACGCTATGGCTACACCTTC.

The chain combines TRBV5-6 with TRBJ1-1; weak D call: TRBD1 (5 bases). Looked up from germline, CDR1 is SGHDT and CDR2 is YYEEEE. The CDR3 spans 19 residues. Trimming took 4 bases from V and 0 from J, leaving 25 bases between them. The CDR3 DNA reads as TGTGCCAGCAGCCCCGCCGGGGGAAGACCTTTAAACATGAACACTGAAGCTTTCTTT. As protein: CASSPAGGRPLNMNTEAFF. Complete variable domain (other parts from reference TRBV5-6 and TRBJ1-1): DAGVTQSPTHLIKTRGQQVTLRCSPKSGHDTVSWYQQALGQGPQFIFQYYEEEERQRGNFPDRFSGHQFPNYSSELNVNALLLGDSALYLCASSPAGGRPLNMNTEAFFGQGTRLTVV.

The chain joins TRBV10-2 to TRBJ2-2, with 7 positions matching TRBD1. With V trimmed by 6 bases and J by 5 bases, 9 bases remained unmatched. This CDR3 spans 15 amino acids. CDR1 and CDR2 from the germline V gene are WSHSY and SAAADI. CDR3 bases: TGCGCCAGCAGCTCCCCGGGCAGGGGGACCGGGGAGCTGTTTTTT. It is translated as CASSSPGRGTGELFF.

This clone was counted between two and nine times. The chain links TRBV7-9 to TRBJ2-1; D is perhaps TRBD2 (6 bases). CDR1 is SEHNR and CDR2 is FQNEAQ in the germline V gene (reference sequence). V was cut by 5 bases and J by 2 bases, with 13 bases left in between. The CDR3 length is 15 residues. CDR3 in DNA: TGTGCCAGCAGCCCCTTTGCGGGGACCTACAATGAGCAGTTCTTC. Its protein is CASSPFAGTYNEQFF.